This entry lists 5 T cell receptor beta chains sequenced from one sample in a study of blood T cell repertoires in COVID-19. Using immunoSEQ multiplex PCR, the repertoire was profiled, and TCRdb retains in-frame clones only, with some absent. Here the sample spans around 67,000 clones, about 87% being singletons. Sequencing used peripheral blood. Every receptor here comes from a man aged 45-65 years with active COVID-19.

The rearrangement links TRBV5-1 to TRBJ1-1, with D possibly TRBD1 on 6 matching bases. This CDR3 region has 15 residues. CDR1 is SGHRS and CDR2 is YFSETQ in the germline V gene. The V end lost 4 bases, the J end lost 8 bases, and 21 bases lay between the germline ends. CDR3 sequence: CASSLLGTLETEAFF. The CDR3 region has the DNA TGCGCCAGCAGCCTACTCGGGACACTGGAGACCGAAGCTTTCTTT.

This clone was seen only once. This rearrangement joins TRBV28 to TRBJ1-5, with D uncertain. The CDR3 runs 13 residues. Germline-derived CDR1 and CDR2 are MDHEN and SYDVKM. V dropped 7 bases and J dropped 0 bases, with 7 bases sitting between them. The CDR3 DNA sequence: TGTGCCAGCAAAGGAGTTAGCAATCAGCCCCAGCATTTT. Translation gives CASKGVSNQPQHF. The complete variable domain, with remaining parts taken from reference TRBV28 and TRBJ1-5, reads DVKVTQSSRYLVKRTGEKVFLECVQDMDHENMFWYRQDPGLGLRLIYFSYDVKMKEKGDIPEGYSVSREKKERFSLILESASTNQTSMYLCASKGVSNQPQHFGDGTRLSIL.

The DNA for the CDR3 is TGTGCCAGCAGTTCCCCGACCCGGGACAGGGGAATGTATAGGCAGTACTTC. Translation gives CASSSPTRDRGMYRQYF. The chain employs TRBV28 and TRBJ2-7, with 10 positions matching TRBD1. From germline, CDR1 is MDHEN and CDR2 SYDVKM. This CDR3 contains 17 residues. Trimming removed 4 bases from V and 9 bases from J; junction bases left unmatched: 18. Full variable domain (outside the CDR3, taken from reference TRBV28 and TRBJ2-7): DVKVTQSSRYLVKRTGEKVFLECVQDMDHENMFWYRQDPGLGLRLIYFSYDVKMKEKGDIPEGYSVSREKKERFSLILESASTNQTSMYLCASSSPTRDRGMYRQYFGPGTRLTVT.

The CDR3 coding sequence is TGTGCCAGCAGCGGCGGGGGGGCCGCCCGCGAGCAGTACTTC. Its protein product is CASSGGGAAREQYF. This chain connects TRBV9 to TRBJ2-7; 9 bases match TRBD2. The J segment lost 6 bases and the V segment lost 3 bases, leaving 7 bases of the junction unmatched. The V gene's germline CDR1 is SGDLS and CDR2 YYNGEE. The CDR3 is made up of 14 amino acids.

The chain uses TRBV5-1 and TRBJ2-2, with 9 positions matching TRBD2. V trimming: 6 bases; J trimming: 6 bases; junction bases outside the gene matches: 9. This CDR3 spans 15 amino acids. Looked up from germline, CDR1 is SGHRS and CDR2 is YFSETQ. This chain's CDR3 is CASTGTSNVAGELFF. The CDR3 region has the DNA TGCGCCAGCACGGGGACTAGCAACGTCGCCGGGGAGCTGTTTTTT.